This T cell receptor (beta chain) was sequenced during a study of human T cells and chemical hapten exposure. The wider study: Alopecia areata, totalis or universalis was found in mostly female patients. Largely, small differences in pooled library volume made per-sample TCR yields vary. Study-wide results and caveats: TCRs whose frequency exceeded 1 in 1000 remained the same following DPC sensitization.

In the original workflow: Sample TCR totals centred on a median of around 93,000, ranging about 20,000 to 690,600. TCRdb used MiXCR to reprocess the RACE reads, holding one entry per CDR3 protein. It is TCRdb's table, rather than the study itself, that gives the V and J calls and clone size. The repertoire has some 120,000 distinct CDR3 sequences, around 10% of them found once; the top ten carry 1.3% to 1.5%. Trimming pared 0 bases from V and 2 bases from J, leaving 9 bases between. Germline CDR1 is SGHRS and CDR2 is YFSETQ. This CDR3 spans 15 amino acids. Comment on this clonotype: As yet, its antigen is unknown.

The time point: patch test 1, 2 weeks after DPC sensitization. The treatment denotes: therapeutic diphenylcyclopropenone sensitization with weekly scalp DPC. The source was whole blood, collected in connection with sensitization to the hapten diphenylcyclopropenone (DPC). The J gene is TRBJ1-5, the V gene TRBV5-1; the D is unclear. This sequence originates from a woman in her forties or fifties with alopecia areata. Some clones in this sample may be carry-over from other donors' samples. CDR3 sequence (DNA): TGCGCCAGCAGCTTGGACGCAGTGGGCAATCAGCCCCAGCATTTT. Its protein is CASSLDAVGNQPQHF.